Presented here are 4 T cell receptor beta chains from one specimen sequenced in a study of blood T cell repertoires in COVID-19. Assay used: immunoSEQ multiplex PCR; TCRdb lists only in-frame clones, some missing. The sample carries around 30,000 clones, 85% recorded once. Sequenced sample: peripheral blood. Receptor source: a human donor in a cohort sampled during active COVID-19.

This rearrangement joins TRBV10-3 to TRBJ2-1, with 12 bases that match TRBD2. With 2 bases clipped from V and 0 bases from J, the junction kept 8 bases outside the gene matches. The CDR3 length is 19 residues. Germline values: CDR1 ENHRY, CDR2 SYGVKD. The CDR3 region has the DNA TGTGCCATCAGTGAGACTAGCGGGAGGCCGACGAGCTCCTACAATGAGCAGTTCTTC. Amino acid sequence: CAISETSGRPTSSYNEQFF.

The CDR3 is CASKAPAGGPQHF. As DNA, the CDR3 is TGTGCCAGTAAGGCTCCAGCCGGAGGGCCCCAGCATTTT. This rearrangement joins TRBV19 to TRBJ1-5; D unresolved. The CDR3 covers 13 residues. In germline, CDR1 is LNHDA, CDR2 SQIVND (reference sequence). V lost 7 bases to trimming and J lost 9 bases, with 16 bases between them.

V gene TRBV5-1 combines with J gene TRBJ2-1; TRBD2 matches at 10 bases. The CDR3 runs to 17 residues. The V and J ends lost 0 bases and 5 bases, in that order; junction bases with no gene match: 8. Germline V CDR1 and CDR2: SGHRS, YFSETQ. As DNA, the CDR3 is TGCGCCAGCAGCTTGGATCTAGCGGGAGAGGAGGACAATGAGCAGTTCTTC. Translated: CASSLDLAGEEDNEQFF.

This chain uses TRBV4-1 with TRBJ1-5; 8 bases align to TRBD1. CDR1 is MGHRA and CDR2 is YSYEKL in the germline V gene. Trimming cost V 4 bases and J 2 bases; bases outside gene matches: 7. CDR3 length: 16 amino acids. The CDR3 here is CASSRQQGGGNQPQHF. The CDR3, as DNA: TGCGCCAGCAGCCGTCAACAGGGGGGCGGCAATCAGCCCCAGCATTTT.